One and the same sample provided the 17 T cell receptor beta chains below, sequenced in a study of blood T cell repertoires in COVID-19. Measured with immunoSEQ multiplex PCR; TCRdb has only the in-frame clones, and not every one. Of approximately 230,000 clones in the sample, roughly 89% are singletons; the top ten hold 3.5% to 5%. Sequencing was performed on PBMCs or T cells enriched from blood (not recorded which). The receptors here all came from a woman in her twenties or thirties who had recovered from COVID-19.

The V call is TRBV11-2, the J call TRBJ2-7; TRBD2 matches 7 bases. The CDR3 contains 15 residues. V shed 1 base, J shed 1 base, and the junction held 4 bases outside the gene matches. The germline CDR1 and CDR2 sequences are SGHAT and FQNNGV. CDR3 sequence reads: CASSLVGGSSYEQYF. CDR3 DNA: TGTGCCAGCAGCTTAGTTGGCGGGAGTTCCTACGAGCAGTACTTC.

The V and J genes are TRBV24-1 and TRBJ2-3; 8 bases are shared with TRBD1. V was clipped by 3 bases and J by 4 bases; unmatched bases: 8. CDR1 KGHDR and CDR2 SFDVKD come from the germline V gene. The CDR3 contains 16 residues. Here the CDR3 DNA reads TGTGCCACCAGTGATCCGCGCCAGGGGGCTGCAGATACGCAGTATTTT. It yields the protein CATSDPRQGAADTQYF.

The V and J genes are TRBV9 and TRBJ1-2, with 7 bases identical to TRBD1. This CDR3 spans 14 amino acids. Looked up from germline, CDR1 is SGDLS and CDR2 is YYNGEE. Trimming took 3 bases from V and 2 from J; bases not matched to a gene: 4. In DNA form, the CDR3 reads TGTGCCAGCAGCGCCGCGGGACAGAACTATGGCTACACCTTC. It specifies CASSAAGQNYGYTF.

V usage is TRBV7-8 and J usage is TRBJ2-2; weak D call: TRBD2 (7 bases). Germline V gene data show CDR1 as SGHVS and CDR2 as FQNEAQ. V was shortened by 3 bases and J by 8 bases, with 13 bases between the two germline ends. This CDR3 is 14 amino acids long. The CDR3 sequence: CASSFGGLLGELFF. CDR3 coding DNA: TGTGCCAGCAGCTTCGGGGGGCTTTTGGGGGAGCTGTTTTTT.

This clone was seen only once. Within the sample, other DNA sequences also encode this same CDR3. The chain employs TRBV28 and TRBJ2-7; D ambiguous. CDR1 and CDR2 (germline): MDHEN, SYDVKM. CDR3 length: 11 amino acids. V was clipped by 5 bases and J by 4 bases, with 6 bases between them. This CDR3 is CASSHSYEQYF. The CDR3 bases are TGTGCCAGCAGTCACTCTTACGAGCAGTACTTC.

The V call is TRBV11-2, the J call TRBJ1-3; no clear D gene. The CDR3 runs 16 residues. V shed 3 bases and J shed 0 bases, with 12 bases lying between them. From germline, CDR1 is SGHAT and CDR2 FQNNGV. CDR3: CASSFVHGNSGNTIYF. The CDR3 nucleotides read TGTGCCAGCAGCTTCGTACATGGTAACTCTGGAAACACCATATATTTT. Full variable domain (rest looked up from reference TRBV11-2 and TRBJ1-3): EAGVAQSPRYKIIEKRQSVAFWCNPISGHATLYWYQQILGQGPKLLIQFQNNGVVDDSQLPKDRFSAERLKGVDSTLKIQPAKLEDSAVYLCASSFVHGNSGNTIYFGEGSWLTVV.

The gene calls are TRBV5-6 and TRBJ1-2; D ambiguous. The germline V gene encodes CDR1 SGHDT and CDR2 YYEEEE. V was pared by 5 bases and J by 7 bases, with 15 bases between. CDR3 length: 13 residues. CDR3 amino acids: CASSPPGKGGYTF. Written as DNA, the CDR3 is TGTGCCAGCAGTCCCCCGGGGAAGGGTGGCTACACCTTC.

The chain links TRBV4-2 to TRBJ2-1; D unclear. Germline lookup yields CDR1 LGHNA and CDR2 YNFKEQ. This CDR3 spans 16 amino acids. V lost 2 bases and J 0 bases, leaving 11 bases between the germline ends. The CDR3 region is CASSQISAGSYNEQFF. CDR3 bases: TGTGCCAGCAGCCAAATCAGCGCTGGCTCCTACAATGAGCAGTTCTTC.

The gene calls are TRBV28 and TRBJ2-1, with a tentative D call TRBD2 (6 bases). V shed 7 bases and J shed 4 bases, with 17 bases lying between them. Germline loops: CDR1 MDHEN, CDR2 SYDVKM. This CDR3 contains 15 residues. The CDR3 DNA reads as TGTGCCAGCACTCCCGGGGGAGAAAGGTACAATGAGCAGTTCTTC. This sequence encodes CASTPGGERYNEQFF.

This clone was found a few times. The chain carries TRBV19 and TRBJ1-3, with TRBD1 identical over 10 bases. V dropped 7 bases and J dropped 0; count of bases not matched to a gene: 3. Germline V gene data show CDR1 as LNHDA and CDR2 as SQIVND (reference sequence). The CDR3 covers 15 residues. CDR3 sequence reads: CASTGQGFSGNTIYF. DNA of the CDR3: TGTGCCAGTACGGGACAGGGGTTCTCTGGAAACACCATATATTTT. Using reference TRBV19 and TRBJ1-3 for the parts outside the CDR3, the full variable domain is DGGITQSPKYLFRKEGQNVTLSCEQNLNHDAMYWYRQDPGQGLRLIYYSQIVNDFQKGDIAEGYSVSREKKESFPLTVTSAQKNPTAFYLCASTGQGFSGNTIYFGEGSWLTVV.

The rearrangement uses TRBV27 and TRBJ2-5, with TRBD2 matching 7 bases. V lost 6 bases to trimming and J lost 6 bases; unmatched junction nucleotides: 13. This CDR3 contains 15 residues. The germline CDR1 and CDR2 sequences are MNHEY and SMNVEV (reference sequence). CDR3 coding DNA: TGTGCCAGCAGCCCACGGGGACTAAACGAAAAGACCCAGTACTTC. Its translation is CASSPRGLNEKTQYF.

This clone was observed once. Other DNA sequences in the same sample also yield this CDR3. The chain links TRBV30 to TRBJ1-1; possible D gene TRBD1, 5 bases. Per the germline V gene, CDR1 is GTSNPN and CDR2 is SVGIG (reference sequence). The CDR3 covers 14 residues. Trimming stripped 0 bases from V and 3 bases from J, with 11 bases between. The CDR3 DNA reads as TGTGCCTGGAGTGTAGGTGGAGGGGACACTGAAGCTTTCTTT. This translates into CAWSVGGGDTEAFF. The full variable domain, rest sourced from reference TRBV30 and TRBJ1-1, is SQTIHQWPATLVQPVGSPLSLECTVEGTSNPNLYWYRQAAGRGLQLLFYSVGIGQISSEVPQNLSASRPQDRQFILSSKKLLLSDSGFYLCAWSVGGGDTEAFFGQGTRLTVV.

The CDR3 sequence: CAWGVRGTEAFF. DNA of the CDR3: TGTGCCTGGGGGGTCCGGGGGACTGAAGCTTTCTTT. The J gene is TRBJ1-1, the V gene TRBV30; a possible D gene is TRBD1 (5 bases). V lost 5 bases to trimming and J lost 5 bases, with 12 bases between them. CDR1 and CDR2 (germline): GTSNPN, SVGIG (reference sequence). CDR3 length: 12 residues.

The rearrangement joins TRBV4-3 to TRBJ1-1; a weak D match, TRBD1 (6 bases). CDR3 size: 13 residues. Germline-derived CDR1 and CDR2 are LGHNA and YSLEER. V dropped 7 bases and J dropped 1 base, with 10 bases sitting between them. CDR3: CASTKQGNTEAFF. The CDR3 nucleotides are TGCGCCAGCACGAAACAGGGGAACACTGAAGCTTTCTTT.

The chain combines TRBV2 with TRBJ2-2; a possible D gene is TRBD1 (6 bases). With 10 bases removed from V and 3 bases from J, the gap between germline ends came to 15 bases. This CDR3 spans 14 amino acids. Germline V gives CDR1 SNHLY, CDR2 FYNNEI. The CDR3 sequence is CANGLTGYTGELFF. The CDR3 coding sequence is TGTGCCAACGGACTTACAGGGTACACCGGGGAGCTGTTTTTT.

The CDR3 sequence is CASSQVSGAEAFF. The CDR3 region has the DNA TGTGCCAGCAGCCAAGTTTCAGGGGCTGAAGCTTTCTTT. V and J are TRBV3-1 (or the pseudogene TRBV3-2) and TRBJ1-1; tentative D call: TRBD1 (6 bases). V lost 1 base, J lost 6 bases, and 9 bases lay in between. Germline V CDR1 and CDR2: LGHDT, YNNKEL (reference sequence). This CDR3 is 13 amino acids long.

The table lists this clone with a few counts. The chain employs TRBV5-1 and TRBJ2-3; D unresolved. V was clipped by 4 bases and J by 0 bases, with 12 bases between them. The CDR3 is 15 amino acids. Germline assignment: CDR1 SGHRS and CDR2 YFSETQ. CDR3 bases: TGCGCCAGCAGCCAGACCACCGGGAGCACAGATACGCAGTATTTT. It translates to CASSQTTGSTDTQYF.